Detailed here is one T cell receptor beta chain. Its target is unknown. Not enrolled were patients with uncontrolled infection, other autoimmune disease, pregnancy or lactation. The data originate from a study of T cells in Graves' hyperthyroidism and ophthalmopathy. Amplified regions were TCR beta CDR3 sequences from RNA transcripts. First-round RT-PCR of the TCR CDR3 relied on the HTBI primer set. MiXCR, run by TCRdb on the multiplex PCR reads, gives a single entry per CDR3 protein. The sample contains hundreds of thousands of distinct CDR3 sequences, roughly 46% of which appear only once. Points from the study as a whole: Ophthalmopathy was told apart from stable hyperthyroidism by a 13 V-J model. Among clonotypes expanded in thyroid above 0.001, most were also found in blood. The model foresaw ophthalmopathy a median 6.5 months prior to onset.

V shed 3 bases, J shed 5 bases, and the junction held 7 bases outside the gene matches. Germline assignment: CDR1 MNHNS and CDR2 SASEGT. The CDR3 is made up of 15 amino acids. The V and J genes are TRBV6-1 and TRBJ1-2; 9 nucleotides match TRBD1. What was sequenced was peripheral blood or thyroid tissue (not recorded which). The source is an adult man with Graves' disease, either hyperthyroidism or ophthalmopathy (not recorded which). CDR3 in amino acids: CASSDRTGTGYGYTF. Here the CDR3 DNA reads TGTGCCAGCAGTGACAGAACCGGGACAGGGTATGGCTACACCTTC.